The following is a TCR beta chain sequence with its context. Its antigen is as yet unknown. Treatment for all HIV-infected participants took place in the United States. Trimming pared 3 bases from V and 0 bases from J, leaving 9 bases between. The germline V gene has CDR1 SEHNR and CDR2 FQNEAQ (reference sequence). This CDR3 contains 15 residues. The data belong to a study of long-term antiretroviral therapy in people with HIV. Findings and limits, study-wide: Someone took the blood between about 2003 and 2017, maybe while older ART regimens were in use.

At survey level, the immunoSEQ assay was run in its v3.0 version. Method: immunoSEQ multiplex PCR; TCRdb's copy keeps in-frame clones and lacks some. Of nearly 30,000 clones detected, about nine tenths appear once; the ten largest clones hold roughly 8%. The chain recombines TRBV7-9 with TRBJ2-1, with no clear D. The source of this sequence is a man over 45 with HIV. This specimen was unsorted PBMCs, taken 3.2 years before starting antiretroviral therapy. The CDR3 sequence: CASSFGSSSYNEQFF. CDR3 nucleotides: TGTGCCAGCAGCTTCGGATCGAGCTCCTACAATGAGCAGTTCTTC.